This entry is about one T cell receptor (beta chain). Its antigen is unknown. The entry originates in a study of memory CD4+ T cells and cytomegalovirus serostatus. The overall study: Healthy Belgian adult donors included roughly ten CMV-positive and about two dozen CMV-negative people. Findings of the study overall: About 40% of the roughly 160 known CMV-associated TCRbeta sequences appeared in CD4+ memory. The CMV-associated TCR signature appears largely within the CD4+ memory repertoire.

Trimming took off 6 bases at V and 10 bases at J, with 19 bases between the two ends. CDR1 and CDR2 from the germline V gene are SEHNR and FQNEAQ (reference sequence). The CDR3 spans 14 residues. The sort gate was single viable CD3+CD4+CD8-CD45RO+ cells for memory CD4+ T cells. Clones were sequenced by immunoSEQ multiplex PCR, and TCRdb holds only the in-frame ones, with some missing. The sample carries tens of thousands of clones, about 81% recorded once. The chain couples TRBV7-9 to TRBJ2-1; D may be TRBD1 (5 bases). This TCR was recovered from an adult in good health and CMV-seronegative. Source material: memory CD4+ T cells from blood. CDR3 protein: CASSQGMSSGEQFF. The DNA for the CDR3 is TGTGCCAGCAGTCAAGGGATGAGTTCAGGGGAGCAGTTCTTC.